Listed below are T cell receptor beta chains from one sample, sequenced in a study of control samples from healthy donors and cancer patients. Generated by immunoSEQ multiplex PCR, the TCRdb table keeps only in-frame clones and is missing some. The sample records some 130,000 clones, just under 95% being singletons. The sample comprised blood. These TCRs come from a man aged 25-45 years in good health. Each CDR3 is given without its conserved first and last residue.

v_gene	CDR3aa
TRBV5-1	ASSFGLAGGTDTQY
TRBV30	AWSRLALSYEQY
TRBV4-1	ASSLLGGGNTEAF
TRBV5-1	ASSPPDTHEQY
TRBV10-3	AISGDGYSNQPQH
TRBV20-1	SASWGNTGELF
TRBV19	ASSFGLAGANPYQETQY
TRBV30	AWSVRSGVIETQY
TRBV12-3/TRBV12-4	ASRFNTGELF
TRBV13	ASSSSPSGGDWTDTQY
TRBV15	ATSSGRIATNEKLF
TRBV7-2	ASSYGRNNSPLH
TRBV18	ASSPWDRASDEQY
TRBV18	ASSPRTSGHYEQY
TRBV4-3	ASSQVGTGGYNEQF
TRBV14	ASSQVQGVLLNTEAF
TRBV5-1	ASSVSGTSSYEQY
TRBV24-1	ATSDPRATGEKLF
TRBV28	ASLSAPGQPQH